The rows below give T cell receptor beta chains drawn from one sample of a study of blood T cell repertoires in COVID-19. Some clones are missing from TCRdb's copy, which holds only in-frame ones; the method was immunoSEQ multiplex PCR. The table shows more than 200,000 clones, with 70% to 90% occurring only once. The sample comprised PBMCs or T cells enriched from blood (not recorded which). These TCRs come from a woman aged 45 to 65 who had recovered from COVID-19. CDR3s include the opening cysteine and the closing phenylalanine or tryptophan. The D gene is left open where the match is weak. The size field is filled for only some rows; it gives once, few, many or a size class.

D: .; J: TRBJ2-3; V: TRBV3-1/TRBV3-2; size: .; CDR3: CASSQGWELSHRGTQYF; DNA: TGTGCCAGCAGCCAGGGGTGGGAATTGAGTCATCGGGGTACGCAGTATTTT
D: .; J: TRBJ2-7; V: TRBV14; size: few; CDR3: CASSHIPYEQYF; DNA: TGTGCCAGCAGCCACATCCCCTACGAGCAGTACTTC
D: TRBD1; J: TRBJ2-6; V: TRBV27; size: .; CDR3: CASSITGTGAAGANVLTF; DNA: TGTGCCAGCAGTATCACTGGGACAGGGGCCGCTGGGGCCAACGTCCTGACTTTC
D: TRBD1; J: TRBJ2-5; V: TRBV7-9; size: .; CDR3: CASSETGQETQYF; DNA: TGTGCCAGCAGCGAGACAGGGCAAGAGACCCAGTACTTC
D: TRBD2; J: TRBJ2-2; V: TRBV9; size: .; CDR3: CASSFRPGLAVTGELFF; DNA: TGTGCCAGCAGCTTCCGACCGGGACTAGCAGTCACCGGGGAGCTGTTTTTT
D: .; J: TRBJ1-3; V: TRBV10-1; size: .; CDR3: CASSSGASGNTIYF; DNA: TGCGCCAGCAGTTCAGGTGCCTCTGGAAACACCATATATTTT
D: .; J: TRBJ2-3; V: TRBV5-6; size: .; CDR3: CASSQHRGSSYTDTQYF; DNA: TGTGCCAGCAGCCAACATCGGGGGTCGTCATACACAGATACGCAGTATTTT
D: TRBD2; J: TRBJ2-5; V: TRBV2; size: .; CDR3: CASIGTSGKETQYF; DNA: TGTGCCAGCATTGGCACTAGCGGTAAAGAGACCCAGTACTTC
D: .; J: TRBJ1-6; V: TRBV7-8; size: .; CDR3: CASSPRGGQGYNSPLHF; DNA: TGTGCCAGCAGCCCCCGGGGGGGCCAAGGGTATAATTCACCCCTCCACTTT
D: TRBD1; J: TRBJ1-2; V: TRBV7-2; size: .; CDR3: CASSPRTGIYGYTF; DNA: TGTGCCAGCAGCCCCCGGACAGGGATCTATGGCTACACCTTC
D: TRBD1; J: TRBJ1-2; V: TRBV19; size: .; CDR3: CASKPPRTGGFYGYTF; DNA: TGTGCCAGTAAACCCCCTAGGACAGGGGGCTTTTATGGCTACACCTTC
D: TRBD1; J: TRBJ2-1; V: TRBV7-2; size: .; CDR3: CASSPRQGLGYNEQFF; DNA: TGTGCCAGCAGCCCTAGACAGGGCTTAGGATACAATGAGCAGTTCTTC
D: .; J: TRBJ1-1; V: TRBV3-1/TRBV3-2; size: .; CDR3: CASSQQREAFF; DNA: TGTGCCAGCAGCCAACAGCGTGAAGCTTTCTTT
D: .; J: TRBJ2-1; V: TRBV27; size: .; CDR3: CASSLGQFSYNEQFF; DNA: TGTGCCAGCAGTTTAGGACAGTTCTCCTACAATGAGCAGTTCTTC